Listed below are T cell receptor beta chains from one sample, sequenced in a study of CD8+ T cells in alopecia areata. Generated by immunoSEQ multiplex PCR, the TCRdb table keeps only in-frame clones and is missing some. Of 150,000 to 200,000 clones listed, less than 70% are singletons. The sample in question was CD4+ T cells sorted from blood, obtained at approximately week 50, from a patient treated with tofacitinib. The receptors here all came from a human donor with alopecia areata. The CDR3 runs from the conserved cysteine through the conserved F or W. Fields, in order: V gene, clone size, J gene, CDR3 length, D gene, CDR3 protein, CDR3 DNA. D genes are given only for firm matches. Part of the rows lack a size; the others show once, few, many or a class for expanded clones.

V gene: TRBV9
clone size: .
J gene: TRBJ2-2
CDR3 length: 16
D gene: .
CDR3 protein: CASSPRGNPATGELFF
CDR3 DNA: TGTGCCAGCAGCCCCCGGGGTAATCCGGCCACCGGGGAGCTGTTTTTT

V gene: TRBV13
clone size: few
J gene: TRBJ1-6
CDR3 length: 14
D gene: .
CDR3 protein: CASNEGGKGSPLHF
CDR3 DNA: TGTGCCAGCAACGAGGGAGGGAAAGGTTCACCCCTCCACTTT

V gene: TRBV30
clone size: .
J gene: TRBJ2-1
CDR3 length: 12
D gene: TRBD2
CDR3 protein: CAWSALGGTQFF
CDR3 DNA: TGTGCCTGGAGTGCACTCGGGGGGACGCAGTTCTTC

V gene: TRBV7-2
clone size: few
J gene: TRBJ1-6
CDR3 length: 15
D gene: .
CDR3 protein: CASRPMTGWNSPLHF
CDR3 DNA: TGTGCCAGCAGACCTATGACGGGGTGGAATTCACCCCTCCACTTT

V gene: TRBV7-8
clone size: few
J gene: TRBJ1-6
CDR3 length: 15
D gene: TRBD1
CDR3 protein: CASSLMGQGNSPLHF
CDR3 DNA: TGTGCCAGCAGCTTAATGGGACAGGGCAATTCACCCCTCCACTTT

V gene: TRBV10-3
clone size: few
J gene: TRBJ2-2
CDR3 length: 19
D gene: .
CDR3 protein: CAISDARIGLPSSTGELFF
CDR3 DNA: TGTGCCATCAGTGATGCCCGAATCGGGTTACCCTCGAGCACCGGGGAGCTGTTTTTT

V gene: TRBV10-2
clone size: .
J gene: TRBJ1-5
CDR3 length: 14
D gene: TRBD1
CDR3 protein: CASSRDRGNQPQHF
CDR3 DNA: TGCGCCAGCAGCCGGGACAGGGGTAATCAGCCCCAGCATTTT

V gene: TRBV25-1
clone size: once
J gene: TRBJ2-7
CDR3 length: 15
D gene: .
CDR3 protein: CASSEPGGNSYEQYF
CDR3 DNA: TGTGCCAGCAGTGAGCCCGGGGGCAACTCCTACGAGCAGTACTTC

V gene: TRBV7-2
clone size: many
J gene: TRBJ1-1
CDR3 length: 15
D gene: .
CDR3 protein: CASSFLRPGNTEAFF
CDR3 DNA: TGTGCCAGCAGCTTTCTCCGGCCGGGAAACACTGAAGCTTTCTTT

V gene: TRBV29-1
clone size: once
J gene: TRBJ2-1
CDR3 length: 11
D gene: TRBD1
CDR3 protein: CSVAKGQGQFF
CDR3 DNA: TGCAGCGTCGCAAAGGGACAGGGGCAGTTCTTC

V gene: TRBV5-1
clone size: .
J gene: TRBJ2-7
CDR3 length: 13
D gene: .
CDR3 protein: CASKQGSSYEQYF
CDR3 DNA: TGCGCCAGCAAACAGGGAAGCTCCTACGAGCAGTACTTC

V gene: TRBV6-1
clone size: .
J gene: TRBJ2-7
CDR3 length: 16
D gene: .
CDR3 protein: CASSEAQWTLLYEQYF
CDR3 DNA: TGTGCCAGCAGTGAAGCTCAGTGGACACTGCTCTACGAGCAGTACTTC

V gene: TRBV9
clone size: .
J gene: TRBJ2-1
CDR3 length: 16
D gene: TRBD1
CDR3 protein: CASSVGSRGSYNEQFF
CDR3 DNA: TGTGCCAGCAGCGTAGGCTCCAGGGGGTCTTACAATGAGCAGTTCTTC

V gene: TRBV30
clone size: .
J gene: TRBJ1-3
CDR3 length: 16
D gene: .
CDR3 protein: CAWNFVASGRRNTIYF
CDR3 DNA: TGTGCCTGGAACTTTGTCGCGAGCGGCAGAAGAAACACCATATATTTT

V gene: TRBV30
clone size: once
J gene: TRBJ1-6
CDR3 length: 14
D gene: .
CDR3 protein: CAWNPRGNNSPLHF
CDR3 DNA: TGTGCCTGGAACCCACGCGGCAATAATTCACCCCTCCACTTT

V gene: TRBV29-1
clone size: many
J gene: TRBJ1-1
CDR3 length: 11
D gene: .
CDR3 protein: CSVLNWGEAFF
CDR3 DNA: TGCAGCGTATTGAATTGGGGTGAAGCTTTCTTT

V gene: TRBV2
clone size: few
J gene: TRBJ2-7
CDR3 length: 14
D gene: TRBD1
CDR3 protein: CASKGGTGSGEQYF
CDR3 DNA: TGTGCCAGCAAAGGAGGGACAGGGTCGGGCGAGCAGTACTTC

V gene: TRBV25-1
clone size: few
J gene: TRBJ2-5
CDR3 length: 16
D gene: .
CDR3 protein: CASSYPGGMLQETQYF
CDR3 DNA: TGTGCCAGCAGTTACCCTGGGGGGATGCTCCAAGAGACCCAGTACTTC

V gene: TRBV7-2
clone size: .
J gene: TRBJ1-1
CDR3 length: 13
D gene: .
CDR3 protein: CASSRPGGTEAFF
CDR3 DNA: TGTGCCAGCAGCCGTCCGGGTGGTACTGAAGCTTTCTTT

V gene: TRBV27
clone size: .
J gene: TRBJ1-4
CDR3 length: 13
D gene: .
CDR3 protein: CASSLSRTGKLFF
CDR3 DNA: TGTGCCAGCAGTTTAAGTCGTACAGGGAAACTGTTTTTT

V gene: TRBV29-1
clone size: .
J gene: TRBJ2-1
CDR3 length: 13
D gene: TRBD2
CDR3 protein: CSVVAGGRDEQFF
CDR3 DNA: TGCAGCGTTGTGGCGGGGGGGCGCGATGAGCAGTTCTTC

V gene: TRBV29-1
clone size: .
J gene: TRBJ1-2
CDR3 length: 14
D gene: TRBD1
CDR3 protein: CICWGDRDPYGYTF
CDR3 DNA: TGCATCTGTTGGGGTGACAGGGACCCCTATGGCTACACCTTC

V gene: TRBV4-3
clone size: .
J gene: TRBJ1-2
CDR3 length: 15
D gene: .
CDR3 protein: CASSQEGRPNYGYTF
CDR3 DNA: TGCGCCAGCAGCCAAGAAGGGAGACCTAACTATGGCTACACCTTC

V gene: TRBV9
clone size: .
J gene: TRBJ2-7
CDR3 length: 14
D gene: .
CDR3 protein: CASSPWGSSYEQYF
CDR3 DNA: TGTGCCAGCAGCCCCTGGGGGAGCTCCTACGAGCAGTACTTC

V gene: TRBV25-1
clone size: .
J gene: TRBJ1-6
CDR3 length: 14
D gene: TRBD1
CDR3 protein: CASSRGQGHSPLHF
CDR3 DNA: TGTGCCAGCAGCCGGGGACAGGGGCATTCACCCCTCCACTTT

V gene: TRBV5-1
clone size: .
J gene: TRBJ2-7
CDR3 length: 13
D gene: .
CDR3 protein: CASAPVQSYEQYF
CDR3 DNA: TGCGCCAGCGCGCCCGTTCAATCCTACGAGCAGTACTTC

V gene: TRBV29-1
clone size: .
J gene: TRBJ2-7
CDR3 length: 12
D gene: .
CDR3 protein: CSAQQGIYEQYF
CDR3 DNA: TGCAGCGCCCAGCAAGGAATCTACGAGCAGTACTTC

V gene: TRBV29-1
clone size: few
J gene: TRBJ1-1
CDR3 length: 13
D gene: .
CDR3 protein: CSVEGVLNTEAFF
CDR3 DNA: TGCAGCGTTGAAGGTGTCTTGAACACTGAAGCTTTCTTT

V gene: TRBV6-6
clone size: few
J gene: TRBJ2-1
CDR3 length: 11
D gene: .
CDR3 protein: CASSQNYEQFF
CDR3 DNA: TGTGCCAGCAGCCAAAATTATGAGCAGTTCTTC

V gene: TRBV7-2
clone size: few
J gene: TRBJ1-6
CDR3 length: 13
D gene: .
CDR3 protein: CASSLGTNSPLHF
CDR3 DNA: TGTGCCAGCAGCCTCGGGACCAATTCACCCCTCCACTTT

V gene: TRBV27
clone size: .
J gene: TRBJ2-5
CDR3 length: 13
D gene: .
CDR3 protein: CASRGSGAETQYF
CDR3 DNA: TGTGCCAGCAGGGGGTCGGGGGCAGAGACCCAGTACTTC

V gene: TRBV19
clone size: .
J gene: TRBJ2-1
CDR3 length: 17
D gene: .
CDR3 protein: CASSPQTGLIAYNEQFF
CDR3 DNA: TGTGCCAGTAGTCCTCAGACAGGCTTAATCGCCTACAATGAGCAGTTCTTC

V gene: TRBV5-6
clone size: .
J gene: TRBJ2-5
CDR3 length: 13
D gene: .
CDR3 protein: CASSPGGQETQYF
CDR3 DNA: TGTGCCAGCAGCCCTGGAGGGCAAGAGACCCAGTACTTC

V gene: TRBV30
clone size: .
J gene: TRBJ1-2
CDR3 length: 14
D gene: .
CDR3 protein: CAWSVRGGDGGYTF
CDR3 DNA: TGTGCCTGGAGTGTCCGTGGGGGAGACGGGGGCTACACCTTC

V gene: TRBV30
clone size: .
J gene: TRBJ1-3
CDR3 length: 15
D gene: .
CDR3 protein: CAWSSRRGQGNTIYF
CDR3 DNA: TGTGCCTGGAGCTCACGGCGGGGGCAGGGAAACACCATATATTTT

V gene: TRBV2
clone size: .
J gene: TRBJ2-4
CDR3 length: 14
D gene: TRBD2
CDR3 protein: CASSATSNKNIQYF
CDR3 DNA: TGTGCCAGCAGTGCGACTAGCAACAAAAACATTCAGTACTTC

V gene: TRBV29-1
clone size: .
J gene: TRBJ1-1
CDR3 length: 13
D gene: .
CDR3 protein: CSVIVQGGTEAFF
CDR3 DNA: TGCAGCGTTATCGTCCAGGGTGGGACTGAAGCTTTCTTT

V gene: TRBV25-1
clone size: few
J gene: TRBJ1-6
CDR3 length: 12
D gene: .
CDR3 protein: CASSEYHTPLHF
CDR3 DNA: TGTGCCAGCAGTGAATACCACACACCCCTCCACTTT

V gene: TRBV11-2
clone size: .
J gene: TRBJ2-7
CDR3 length: 15
D gene: TRBD1
CDR3 protein: CASSLEQGMGYEQYF
CDR3 DNA: TGTGCCAGCAGCTTAGAACAGGGGATGGGCTACGAGCAGTACTTC

V gene: TRBV18
clone size: .
J gene: TRBJ2-1
CDR3 length: 16
D gene: .
CDR3 protein: CASSPRGPGGVNEQFF
CDR3 DNA: TGTGCCAGCTCACCACGGGGGCCCGGGGGTGTCAATGAGCAGTTCTTC

V gene: TRBV29-1
clone size: few
J gene: TRBJ1-1
CDR3 length: 13
D gene: TRBD1
CDR3 protein: CSVGIISGQGAFF
CDR3 DNA: TGCAGCGTCGGAATTATATCGGGACAGGGGGCTTTCTTT

V gene: TRBV6-1
clone size: few
J gene: TRBJ1-1
CDR3 length: 13
D gene: .
CDR3 protein: CASSFKENTEAFF
CDR3 DNA: TGTGCCAGCAGTTTTAAGGAGAACACTGAAGCTTTCTTT

V gene: TRBV5-1
clone size: .
J gene: TRBJ2-2
CDR3 length: 13
D gene: .
CDR3 protein: CATGLANTGELFF
CDR3 DNA: TGCGCCACGGGGTTGGCGAACACCGGGGAGCTGTTTTTT

V gene: TRBV7-2
clone size: many
J gene: TRBJ2-2
CDR3 length: 16
D gene: TRBD2
CDR3 protein: CASSTLGGVNTGELFF
CDR3 DNA: TGTGCCAGCAGCACCTTGGGAGGGGTGAACACCGGGGAGCTGTTTTTT

V gene: TRBV19
clone size: few
J gene: TRBJ1-1
CDR3 length: 12
D gene: .
CDR3 protein: CATAAGYTEAFF
CDR3 DNA: TGTGCCACCGCCGCAGGGTACACTGAAGCTTTCTTT

V gene: TRBV29-1
clone size: few
J gene: TRBJ2-5
CDR3 length: 8
D gene: .
CDR3 protein: CSVDSQYF
CDR3 DNA: TGCAGCGTTGACAGCCAGTACTTC

V gene: TRBV30
clone size: once
J gene: TRBJ1-2
CDR3 length: 12
D gene: .
CDR3 protein: CACHRLPYGYTF
CDR3 DNA: TGTGCCTGTCATCGGCTCCCCTATGGCTACACCTTC